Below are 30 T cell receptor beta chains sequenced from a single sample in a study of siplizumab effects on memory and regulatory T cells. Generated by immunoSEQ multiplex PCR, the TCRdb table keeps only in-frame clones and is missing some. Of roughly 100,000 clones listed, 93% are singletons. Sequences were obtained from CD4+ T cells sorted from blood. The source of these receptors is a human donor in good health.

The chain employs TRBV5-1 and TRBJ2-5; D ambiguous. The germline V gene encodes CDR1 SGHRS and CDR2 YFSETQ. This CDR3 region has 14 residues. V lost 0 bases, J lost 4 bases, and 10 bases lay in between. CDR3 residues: CASSLETPSETQYF. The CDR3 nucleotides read TGCGCCAGCAGCTTGGAGACCCCTTCAGAGACCCAGTACTTC.

The CDR3 bases are TGTGCCAGCAGCTTAAGAGGGGCCGGAAACACCATATATTTT. The encoded protein is CASSLRGAGNTIYF. The genes are TRBV7-9 and TRBJ1-3, with D perhaps matching TRBD1 (5 bases). CDR1 is SEHNR, CDR2 FQNEAQ, per germline (reference sequence). The CDR3 loop spans 14 amino acids. V was trimmed by 2 bases and J by 4 bases, leaving 9 bases between them.

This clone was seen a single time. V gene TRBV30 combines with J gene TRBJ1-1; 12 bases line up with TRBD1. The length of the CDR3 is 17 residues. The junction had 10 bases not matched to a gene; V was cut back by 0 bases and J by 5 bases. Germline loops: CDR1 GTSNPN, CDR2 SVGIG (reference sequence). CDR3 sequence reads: CAWSVAGQGAPGTEAFF. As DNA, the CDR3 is TGTGCCTGGAGTGTAGCGGGACAGGGGGCGCCCGGAACTGAAGCTTTCTTT.

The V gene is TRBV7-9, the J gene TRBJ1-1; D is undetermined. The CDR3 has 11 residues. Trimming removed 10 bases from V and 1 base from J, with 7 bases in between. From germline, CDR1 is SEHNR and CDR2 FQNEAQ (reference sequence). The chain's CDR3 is CATIQNTEAFF. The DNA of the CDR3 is TGTGCCACCATACAGAACACTGAAGCTTTCTTT.

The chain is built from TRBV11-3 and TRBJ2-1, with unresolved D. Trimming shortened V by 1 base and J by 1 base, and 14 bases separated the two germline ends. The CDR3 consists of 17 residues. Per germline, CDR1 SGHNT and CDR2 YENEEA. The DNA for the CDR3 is TGTGCCAGCAGCTTAGCTATTCGTGGTAGGTCCTACAATGAGCAGTTCTTC. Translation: CASSLAIRGRSYNEQFF.

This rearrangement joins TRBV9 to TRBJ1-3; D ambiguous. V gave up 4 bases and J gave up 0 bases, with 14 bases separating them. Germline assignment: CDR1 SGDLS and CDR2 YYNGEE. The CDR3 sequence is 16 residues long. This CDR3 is CASSLPGSSSGNTIYF. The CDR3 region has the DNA TGTGCCAGCAGCCTTCCGGGTAGCAGCTCTGGAAACACCATATATTTT.

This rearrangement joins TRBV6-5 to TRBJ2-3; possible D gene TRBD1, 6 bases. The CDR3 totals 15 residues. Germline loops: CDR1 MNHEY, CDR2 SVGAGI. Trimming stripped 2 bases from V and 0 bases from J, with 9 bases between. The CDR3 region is CASSYGQLSTDTQYF. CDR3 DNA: TGTGCCAGCAGTTACGGACAGCTTAGCACAGATACGCAGTATTTT.

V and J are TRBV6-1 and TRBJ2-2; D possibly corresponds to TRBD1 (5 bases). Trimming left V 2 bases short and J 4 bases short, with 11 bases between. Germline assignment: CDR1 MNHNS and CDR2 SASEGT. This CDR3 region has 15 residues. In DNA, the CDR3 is TGTGCCAGCAGTGAATTCGCAGGGCTCACCGGGGAGCTGTTTTTT. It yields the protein CASSEFAGLTGELFF.

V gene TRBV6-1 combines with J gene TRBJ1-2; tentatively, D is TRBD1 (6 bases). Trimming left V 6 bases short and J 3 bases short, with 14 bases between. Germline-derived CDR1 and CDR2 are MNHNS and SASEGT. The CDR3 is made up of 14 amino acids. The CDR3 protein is CASRSLQGHYGYTF. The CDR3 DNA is TGTGCCAGCAGGTCCCTACAGGGTCACTATGGCTACACCTTC.

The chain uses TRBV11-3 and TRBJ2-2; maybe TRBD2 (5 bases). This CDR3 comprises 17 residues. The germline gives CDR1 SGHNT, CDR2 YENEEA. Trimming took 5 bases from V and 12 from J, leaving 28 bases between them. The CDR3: CASSQLSPGSNALKLFF. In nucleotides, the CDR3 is TGTGCCAGCAGCCAACTCTCACCGGGATCCAACGCCCTCAAGCTGTTTTTT.

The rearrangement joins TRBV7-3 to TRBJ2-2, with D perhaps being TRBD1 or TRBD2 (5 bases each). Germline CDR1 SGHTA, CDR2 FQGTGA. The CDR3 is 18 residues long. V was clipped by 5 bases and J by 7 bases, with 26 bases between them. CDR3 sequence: CASSLLNTGWGSHGELFF. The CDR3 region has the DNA TGTGCCAGCAGCCTACTCAACACTGGGTGGGGGAGTCACGGGGAGCTGTTTTTT.

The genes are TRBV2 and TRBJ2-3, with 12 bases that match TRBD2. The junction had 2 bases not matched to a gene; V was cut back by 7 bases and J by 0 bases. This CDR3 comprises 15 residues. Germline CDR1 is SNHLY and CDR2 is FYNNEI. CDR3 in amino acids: CASNGLAGSTDTQYF. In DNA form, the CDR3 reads TGTGCCAGCAATGGACTAGCGGGGAGCACAGATACGCAGTATTTT.

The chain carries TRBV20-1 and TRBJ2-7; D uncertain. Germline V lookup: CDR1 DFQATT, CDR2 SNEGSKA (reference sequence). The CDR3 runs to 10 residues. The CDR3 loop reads CSVGPYEQYF. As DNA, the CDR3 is TGCAGCGTTGGGCCCTACGAGCAGTACTTC.

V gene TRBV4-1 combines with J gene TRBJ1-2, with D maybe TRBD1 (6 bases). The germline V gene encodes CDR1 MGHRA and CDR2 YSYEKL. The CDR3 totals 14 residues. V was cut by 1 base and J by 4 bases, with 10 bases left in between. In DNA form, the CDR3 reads TGCGCCAGCAGCCAAGCAGGGGATAGCTATGGCTACACCTTC. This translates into CASSQAGDSYGYTF.

The CDR3 coding sequence is TGCGCCAGCAGCCAAGATGAATTCCGGTTGGGCGGGGGAGACCAAGAGACCCAGTACTTC. As protein: CASSQDEFRLGGGDQETQYF. The chain carries TRBV4-1 and TRBJ2-5, with TRBD2 identical over 7 bases. CDR3 length: 20 amino acids. The V gene's germline CDR1 is MGHRA and CDR2 YSYEKL. V dropped 0 bases and J dropped 0; count of bases not matched to a gene: 16.

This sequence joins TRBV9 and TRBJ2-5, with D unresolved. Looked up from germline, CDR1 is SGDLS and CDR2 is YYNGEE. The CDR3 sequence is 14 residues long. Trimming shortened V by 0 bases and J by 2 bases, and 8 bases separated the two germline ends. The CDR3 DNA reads TGTGCCAGCAGCGTAGGTGGCAGACAAGAGACCCAGTACTTC. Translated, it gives CASSVGGRQETQYF.

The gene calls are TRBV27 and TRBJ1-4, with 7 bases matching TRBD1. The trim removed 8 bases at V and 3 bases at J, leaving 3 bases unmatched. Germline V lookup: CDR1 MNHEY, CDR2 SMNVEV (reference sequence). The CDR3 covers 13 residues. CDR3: CASLDRANEKLFF. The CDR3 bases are TGTGCCAGCTTAGACAGGGCTAATGAAAAACTGTTTTTT.

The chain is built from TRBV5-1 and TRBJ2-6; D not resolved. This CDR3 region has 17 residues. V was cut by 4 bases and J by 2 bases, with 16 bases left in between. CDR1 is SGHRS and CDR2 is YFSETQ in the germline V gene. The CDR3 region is CASSLSTVGTGANVLTF. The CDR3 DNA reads TGCGCCAGCAGCCTTTCCACCGTGGGAACTGGGGCCAACGTCCTGACTTTC.

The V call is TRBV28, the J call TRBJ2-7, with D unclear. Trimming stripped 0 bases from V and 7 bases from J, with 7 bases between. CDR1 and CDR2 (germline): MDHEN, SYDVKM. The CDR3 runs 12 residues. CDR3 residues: CASSLWQREQYF. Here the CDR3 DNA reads TGTGCCAGCAGTTTATGGCAGAGGGAGCAGTACTTC.

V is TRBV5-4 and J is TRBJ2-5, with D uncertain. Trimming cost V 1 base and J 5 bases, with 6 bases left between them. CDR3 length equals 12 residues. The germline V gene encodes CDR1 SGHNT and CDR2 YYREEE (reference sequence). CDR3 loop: CASSLPYETQYF. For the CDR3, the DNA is TGTGCCAGCAGCTTGCCGTATGAGACCCAGTACTTC.

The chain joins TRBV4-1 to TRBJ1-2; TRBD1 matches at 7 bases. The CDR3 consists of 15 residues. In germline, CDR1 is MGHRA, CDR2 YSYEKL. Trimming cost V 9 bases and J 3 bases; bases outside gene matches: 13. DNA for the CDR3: TGCGCCAGTTCTGTGGGCAGGGGGAATGACTATGGCTACACCTTC. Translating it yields CASSVGRGNDYGYTF.

The CDR3 region has the DNA TGCAGCGTTGTCACAGGGGTGGCTGAAGCTTTCTTT. Translated: CSVVTGVAEAFF. The V gene is TRBV29-1, the J gene TRBJ1-1, with 7 bases lining up with TRBD1. The CDR3 spans 12 residues. The ends lost 4 bases at V and 6 bases at J; junction bases unmatched: 5. Germline CDR1 and CDR2: SQVTM and ANQGSEA.

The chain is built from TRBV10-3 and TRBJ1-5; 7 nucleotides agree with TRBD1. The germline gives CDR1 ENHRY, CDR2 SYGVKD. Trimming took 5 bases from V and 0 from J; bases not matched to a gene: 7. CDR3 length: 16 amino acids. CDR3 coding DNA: TGTGCCATCAGTAGCCGCGGACAGGATAGCAATCAGCCCCAGCATTTT. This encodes CAISSRGQDSNQPQHF.

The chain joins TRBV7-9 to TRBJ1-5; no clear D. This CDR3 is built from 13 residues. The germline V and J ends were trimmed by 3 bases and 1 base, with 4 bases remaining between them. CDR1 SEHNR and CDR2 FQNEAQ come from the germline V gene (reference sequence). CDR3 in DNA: TGTGCCAGCAGCTTTGAGAGCAATCAGCCCCAGCATTTT. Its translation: CASSFESNQPQHF.

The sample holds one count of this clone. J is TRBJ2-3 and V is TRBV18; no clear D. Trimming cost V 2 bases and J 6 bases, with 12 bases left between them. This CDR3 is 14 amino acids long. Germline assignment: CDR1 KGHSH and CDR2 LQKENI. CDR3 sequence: CASSPSSGEDTQYF. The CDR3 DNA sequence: TGTGCCAGCTCACCATCATCAGGAGAGGATACGCAGTATTTT. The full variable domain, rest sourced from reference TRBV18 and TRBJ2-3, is NAGVMQNPRHLVRRRGQEARLRCSPMKGHSHVYWYRQLPEEGLKFMVYLQKENIIDESGMPKERFSAEFPKEGPSILRIQQVVRGDSAAYFCASSPSSGEDTQYFGPGTRLTVL.

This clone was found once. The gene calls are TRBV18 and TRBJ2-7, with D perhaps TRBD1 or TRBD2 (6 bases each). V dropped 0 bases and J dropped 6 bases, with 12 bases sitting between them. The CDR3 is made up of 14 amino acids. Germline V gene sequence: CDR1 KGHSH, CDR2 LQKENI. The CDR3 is CASSPPAGGGEQYF. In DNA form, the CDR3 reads TGTGCCAGCTCACCACCCGCCGGAGGGGGCGAGCAGTACTTC.

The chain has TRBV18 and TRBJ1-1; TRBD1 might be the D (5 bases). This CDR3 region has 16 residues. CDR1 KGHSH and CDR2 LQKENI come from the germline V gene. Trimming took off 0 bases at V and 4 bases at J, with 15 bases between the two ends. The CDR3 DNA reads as TGTGCCAGCTCACCACCTCGGACAAAATGGGGCACTGAAGCTTTCTTT. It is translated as CASSPPRTKWGTEAFF.

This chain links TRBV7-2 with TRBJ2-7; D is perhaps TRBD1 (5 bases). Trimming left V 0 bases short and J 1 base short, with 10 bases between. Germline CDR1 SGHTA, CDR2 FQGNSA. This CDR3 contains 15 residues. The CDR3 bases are TGTGCCAGCAGCTTAGCATGGAGACAGTCCTACGAGCAGTACTTC. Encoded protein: CASSLAWRQSYEQYF.

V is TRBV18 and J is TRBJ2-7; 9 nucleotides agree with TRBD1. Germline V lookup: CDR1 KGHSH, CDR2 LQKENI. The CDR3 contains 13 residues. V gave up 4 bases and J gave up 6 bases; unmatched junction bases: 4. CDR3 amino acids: CASSRPGQGEQYF. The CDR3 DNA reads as TGTGCCAGCTCACGACCGGGACAGGGCGAGCAGTACTTC.

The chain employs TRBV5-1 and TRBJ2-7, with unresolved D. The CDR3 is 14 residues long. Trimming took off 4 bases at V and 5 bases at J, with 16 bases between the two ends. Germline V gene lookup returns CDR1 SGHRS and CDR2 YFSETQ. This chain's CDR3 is CASSNALTFDEQYF. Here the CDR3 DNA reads TGCGCCAGCAGCAACGCCTTGACTTTCGACGAGCAGTACTTC. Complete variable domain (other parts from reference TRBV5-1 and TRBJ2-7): KAGVTQTPRYLIKTRGQQVTLSCSPISGHRSVSWYQQTPGQGLQFLFEYFSETQRNKGNFPGRFSGRQFSNSRSEMNVSTLELGDSALYLCASSNALTFDEQYFGPGTRLTVT.